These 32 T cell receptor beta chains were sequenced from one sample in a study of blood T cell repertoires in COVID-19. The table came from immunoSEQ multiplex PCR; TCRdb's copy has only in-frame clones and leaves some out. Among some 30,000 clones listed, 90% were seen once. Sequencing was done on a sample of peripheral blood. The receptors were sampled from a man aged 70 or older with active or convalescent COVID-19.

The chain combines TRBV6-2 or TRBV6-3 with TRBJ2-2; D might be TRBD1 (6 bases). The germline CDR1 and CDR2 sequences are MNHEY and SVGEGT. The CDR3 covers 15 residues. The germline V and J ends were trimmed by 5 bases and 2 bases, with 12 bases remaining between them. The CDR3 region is CASSTTGTNTGELFF. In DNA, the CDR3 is TGTGCCAGCAGTACCACCGGGACAAACACCGGGGAGCTGTTTTTT.

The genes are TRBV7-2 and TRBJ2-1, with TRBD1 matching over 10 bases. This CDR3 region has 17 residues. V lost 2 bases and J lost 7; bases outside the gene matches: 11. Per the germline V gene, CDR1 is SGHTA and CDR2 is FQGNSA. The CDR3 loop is CASSLSVRQGAPNEQFF. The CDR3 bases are TGTGCCAGCAGCTTATCGGTTAGACAGGGGGCGCCGAATGAGCAGTTCTTC.

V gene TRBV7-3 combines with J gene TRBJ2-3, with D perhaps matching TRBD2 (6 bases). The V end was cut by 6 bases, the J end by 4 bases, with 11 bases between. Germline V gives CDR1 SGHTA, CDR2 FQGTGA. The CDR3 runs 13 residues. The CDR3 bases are TGTGCCAGCAGTCGGGGGAGCGCAGATACGCAGTATTTT. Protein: CASSRGSADTQYF.

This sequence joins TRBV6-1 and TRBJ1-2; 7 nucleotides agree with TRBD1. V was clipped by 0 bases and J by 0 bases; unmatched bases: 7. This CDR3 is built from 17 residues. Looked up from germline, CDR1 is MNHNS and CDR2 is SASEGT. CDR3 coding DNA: TGTGCCAGCAGTGAAGCCCGGGGACAGACTACTAACTATGGCTACACCTTC. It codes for CASSEARGQTTNYGYTF.

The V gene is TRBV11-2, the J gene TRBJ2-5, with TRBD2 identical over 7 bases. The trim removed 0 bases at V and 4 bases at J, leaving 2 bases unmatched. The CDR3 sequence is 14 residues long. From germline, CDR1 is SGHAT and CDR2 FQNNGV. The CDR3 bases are TGTGCCAGCAGCTTAGATACGGGGGGAGAGACCCAGTACTTC. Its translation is CASSLDTGGETQYF.

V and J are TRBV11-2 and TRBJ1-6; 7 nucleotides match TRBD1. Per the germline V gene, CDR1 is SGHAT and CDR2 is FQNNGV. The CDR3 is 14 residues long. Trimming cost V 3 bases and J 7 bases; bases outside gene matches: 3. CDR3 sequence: CASSFPTGNSPLHF. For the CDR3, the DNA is TGTGCCAGCAGCTTCCCGACAGGGAATTCACCCCTCCACTTT.

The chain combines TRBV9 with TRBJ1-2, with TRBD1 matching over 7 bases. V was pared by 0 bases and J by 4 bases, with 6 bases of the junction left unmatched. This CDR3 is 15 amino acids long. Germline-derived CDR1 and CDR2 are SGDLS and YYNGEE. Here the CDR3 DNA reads TGTGCCAGCAGCGTAGGGAGTGGGGACAGCTATGGCTACACCTTC. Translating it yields CASSVGSGDSYGYTF.

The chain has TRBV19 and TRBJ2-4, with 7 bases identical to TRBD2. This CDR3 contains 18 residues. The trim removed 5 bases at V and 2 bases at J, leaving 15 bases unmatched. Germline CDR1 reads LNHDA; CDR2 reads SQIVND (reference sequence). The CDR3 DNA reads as TGTGCCAGTAGTCCCTTGAGGGGTGCGGGAGCATCCAAAAACATTCAGTACTTC. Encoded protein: CASSPLRGAGASKNIQYF.

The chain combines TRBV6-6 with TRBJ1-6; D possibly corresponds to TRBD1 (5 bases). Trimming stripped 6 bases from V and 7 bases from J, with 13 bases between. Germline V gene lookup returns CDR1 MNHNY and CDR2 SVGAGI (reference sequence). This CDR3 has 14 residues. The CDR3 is CASSRPGLNSPLHF. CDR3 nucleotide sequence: TGTGCCAGCAGCCGACCGGGACTCAATTCACCCCTCCACTTT.

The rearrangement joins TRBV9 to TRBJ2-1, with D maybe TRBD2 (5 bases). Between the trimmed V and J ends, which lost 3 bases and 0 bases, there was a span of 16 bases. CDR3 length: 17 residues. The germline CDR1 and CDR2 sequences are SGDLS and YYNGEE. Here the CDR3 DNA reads TGTGCCAGCAGCGAGGGCAATCATGGGAGCTCCTACAATGAGCAGTTCTTC. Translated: CASSEGNHGSSYNEQFF.

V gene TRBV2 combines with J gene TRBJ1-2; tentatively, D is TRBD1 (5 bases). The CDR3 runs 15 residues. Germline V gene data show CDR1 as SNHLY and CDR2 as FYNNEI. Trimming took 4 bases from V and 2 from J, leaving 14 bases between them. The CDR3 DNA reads TGTGCCAGCAGTGCTGGGACTTTCGAAAACTATGGCTACACCTTC. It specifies CASSAGTFENYGYTF.

DNA for the CDR3: TGTGCCAGCAGCTTAGATTCCAGGCGCCGGGACAGATTTGAGCAGACCCAGTACTTC. Residues: CASSLDSRRRDRFEQTQYF. J is TRBJ2-5 and V is TRBV7-9; 7 bases align to TRBD1. Germline V gene lookup returns CDR1 SEHNR and CDR2 FQNEAQ (reference sequence). The CDR3 has 19 residues. Unmatched junction bases numbered 20, after V lost 1 base and J lost 6 bases.

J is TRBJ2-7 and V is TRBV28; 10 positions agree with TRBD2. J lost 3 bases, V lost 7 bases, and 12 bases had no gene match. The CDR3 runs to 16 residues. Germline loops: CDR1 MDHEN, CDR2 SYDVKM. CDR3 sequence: CASISSKAGGDYEQYF. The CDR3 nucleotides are TGTGCCAGCATTTCTTCCAAAGCGGGGGGGGACTACGAGCAGTACTTC.

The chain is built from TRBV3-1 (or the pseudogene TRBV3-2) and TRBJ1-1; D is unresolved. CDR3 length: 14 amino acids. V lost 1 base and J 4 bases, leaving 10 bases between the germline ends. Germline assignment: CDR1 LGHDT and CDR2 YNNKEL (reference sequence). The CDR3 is CASSQGGGGTEAFF. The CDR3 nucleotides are TGTGCCAGCAGCCAAGGGGGAGGCGGCACTGAAGCTTTCTTT.

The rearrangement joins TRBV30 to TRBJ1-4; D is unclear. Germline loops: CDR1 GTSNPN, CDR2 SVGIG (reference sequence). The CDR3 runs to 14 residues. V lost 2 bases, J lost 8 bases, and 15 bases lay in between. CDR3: CAWSKTVKSEKLFF. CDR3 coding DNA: TGTGCCTGGAGTAAAACAGTAAAATCCGAAAAACTGTTTTTT.

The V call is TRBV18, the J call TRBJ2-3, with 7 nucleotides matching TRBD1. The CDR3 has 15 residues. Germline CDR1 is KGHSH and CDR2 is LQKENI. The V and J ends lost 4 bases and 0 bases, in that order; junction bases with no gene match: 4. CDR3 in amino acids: CASSLDRVSTDTQYF. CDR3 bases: TGTGCCAGCTCACTAGACAGGGTTAGCACAGATACGCAGTATTTT.

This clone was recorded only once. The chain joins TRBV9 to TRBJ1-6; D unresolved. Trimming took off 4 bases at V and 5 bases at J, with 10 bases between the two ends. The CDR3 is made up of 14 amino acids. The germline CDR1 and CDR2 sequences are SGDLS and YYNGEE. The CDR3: CASSPGSNNSPLHF. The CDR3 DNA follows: TGTGCCAGCAGCCCCGGGTCCAATAATTCACCCCTCCACTTT. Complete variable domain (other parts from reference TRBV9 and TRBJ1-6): DSGVTQTPKHLITATGQRVTLRCSPRSGDLSVYWYQQSLDQGLQFLIQYYNGEERAKGNILERFSAQQFPDLHSELNLSSLELGDSALYFCASSPGSNNSPLHFGNGTRLTVT.

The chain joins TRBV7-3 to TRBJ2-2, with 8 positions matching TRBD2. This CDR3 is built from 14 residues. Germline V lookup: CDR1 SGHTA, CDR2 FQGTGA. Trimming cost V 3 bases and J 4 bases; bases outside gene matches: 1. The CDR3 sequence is CASSFTSGTGELFF. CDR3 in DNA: TGTGCCAGCAGCTTCACTAGCGGCACCGGGGAGCTGTTTTTT.

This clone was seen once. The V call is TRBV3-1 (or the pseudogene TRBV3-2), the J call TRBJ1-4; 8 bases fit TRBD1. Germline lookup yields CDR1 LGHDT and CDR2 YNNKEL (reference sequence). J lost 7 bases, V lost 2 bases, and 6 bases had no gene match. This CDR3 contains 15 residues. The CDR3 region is CASSQQGAGGEKLFF. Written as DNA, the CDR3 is TGTGCCAGCAGCCAACAGGGGGCGGGTGGTGAAAAACTGTTTTTT.

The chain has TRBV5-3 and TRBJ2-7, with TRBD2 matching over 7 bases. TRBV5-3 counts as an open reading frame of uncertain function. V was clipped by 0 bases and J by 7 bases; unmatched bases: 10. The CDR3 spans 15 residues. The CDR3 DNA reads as TGTGCCAGAAGCTTGGGGCCCGGGAGGATGAGGGAGCAGTACGTC. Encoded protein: CARSLGPGRMREQYV.

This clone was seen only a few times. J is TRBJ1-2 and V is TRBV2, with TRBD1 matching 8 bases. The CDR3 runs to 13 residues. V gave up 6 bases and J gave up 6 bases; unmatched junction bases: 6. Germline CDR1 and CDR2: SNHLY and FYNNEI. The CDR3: CASRRDRFDGYTF. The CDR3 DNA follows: TGTGCCAGCAGGAGGGACAGGTTTGATGGCTACACCTTC.

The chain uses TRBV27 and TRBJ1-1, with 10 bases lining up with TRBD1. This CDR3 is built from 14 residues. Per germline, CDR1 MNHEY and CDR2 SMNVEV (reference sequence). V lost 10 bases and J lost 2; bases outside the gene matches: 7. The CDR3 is CATKDRGENTEAFF. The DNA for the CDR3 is TGTGCCACCAAGGACAGGGGGGAAAACACTGAAGCTTTCTTT.

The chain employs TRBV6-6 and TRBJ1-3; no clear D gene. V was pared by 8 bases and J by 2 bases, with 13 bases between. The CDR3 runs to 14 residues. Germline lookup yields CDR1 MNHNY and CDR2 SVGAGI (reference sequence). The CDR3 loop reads CASGLQEAGNTIYF. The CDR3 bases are TGTGCCAGCGGCCTCCAGGAGGCTGGAAACACCATATATTTT.

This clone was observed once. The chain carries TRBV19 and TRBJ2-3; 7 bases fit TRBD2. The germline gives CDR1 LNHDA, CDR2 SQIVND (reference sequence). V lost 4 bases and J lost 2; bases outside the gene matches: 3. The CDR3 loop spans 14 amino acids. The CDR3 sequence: CASSTRGDTDTQYF. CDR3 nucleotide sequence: TGTGCCAGTAGTACCCGGGGGGACACAGATACGCAGTATTTT.

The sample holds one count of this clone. The CDR3 DNA sequence: TGCGCCAGCAGCTTGGTTAGGGGGATTCAGGAGACCCAGTACTTC. Its protein is CASSLVRGIQETQYF. This chain connects TRBV5-1 to TRBJ2-5; TRBD1 is a possible D gene (6 bases). CDR1 and CDR2 from the germline V gene are SGHRS and YFSETQ. CDR3 length: 15 amino acids. The ends were cut back, 0 bases at V and 5 bases at J, with 14 bases in the middle.

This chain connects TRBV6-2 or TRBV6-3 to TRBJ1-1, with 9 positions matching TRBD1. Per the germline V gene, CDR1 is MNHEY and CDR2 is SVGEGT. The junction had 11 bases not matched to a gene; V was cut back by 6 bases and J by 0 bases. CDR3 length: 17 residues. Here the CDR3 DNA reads TGTGCCAGCAGCGATCGGGGACAGGGACCCATGAACACTGAAGCTTTCTTT. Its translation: CASSDRGQGPMNTEAFF.

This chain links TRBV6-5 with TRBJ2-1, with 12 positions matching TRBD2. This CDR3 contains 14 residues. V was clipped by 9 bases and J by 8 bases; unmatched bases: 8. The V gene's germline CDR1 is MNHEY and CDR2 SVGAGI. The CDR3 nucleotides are TGTGCCAGTTCGAGGACTAGCGGGAACCATGAGCAGTTCTTC. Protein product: CASSRTSGNHEQFF.

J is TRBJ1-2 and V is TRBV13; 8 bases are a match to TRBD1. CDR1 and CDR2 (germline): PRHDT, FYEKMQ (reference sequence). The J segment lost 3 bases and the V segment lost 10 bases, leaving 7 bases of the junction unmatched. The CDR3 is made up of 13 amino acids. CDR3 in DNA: TGTGCCACTGGGGACAGGCGCCACTATGGCTACACCTTC. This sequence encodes CATGDRRHYGYTF.

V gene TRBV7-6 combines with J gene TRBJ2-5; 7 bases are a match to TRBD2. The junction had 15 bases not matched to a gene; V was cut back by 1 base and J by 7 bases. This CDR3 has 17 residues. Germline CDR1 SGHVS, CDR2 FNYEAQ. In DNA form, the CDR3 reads TGTGCCAGCAGCTTAGAAAAGGCGGGAGTTTTCTTGGGGACCCAGTACTTC. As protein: CASSLEKAGVFLGTQYF.

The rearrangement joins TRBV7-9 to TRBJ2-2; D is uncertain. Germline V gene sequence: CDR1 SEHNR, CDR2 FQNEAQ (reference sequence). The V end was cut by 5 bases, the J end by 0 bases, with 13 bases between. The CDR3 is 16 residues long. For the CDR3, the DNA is TGTGCCAGCAGCCCCCCTGGCCAGACGAACACCGGGGAGCTGTTTTTT. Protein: CASSPPGQTNTGELFF.

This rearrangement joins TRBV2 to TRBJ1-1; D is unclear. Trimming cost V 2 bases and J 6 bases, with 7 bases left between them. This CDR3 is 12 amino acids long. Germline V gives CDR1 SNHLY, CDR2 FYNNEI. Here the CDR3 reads CASSEYTAEAFF. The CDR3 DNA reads TGTGCCAGCAGTGAATATACGGCTGAAGCTTTCTTT. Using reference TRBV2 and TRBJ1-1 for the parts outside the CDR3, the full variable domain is EPEVTQTPSHQVTQMGQEVILRCVPISNHLYFYWYRQILGQKVEFLVSFYNNEISEKSEIFDDQFSVERPDGSNFTLKIRSTKLEDSAMYFCASSEYTAEAFFGQGTRLTVV.

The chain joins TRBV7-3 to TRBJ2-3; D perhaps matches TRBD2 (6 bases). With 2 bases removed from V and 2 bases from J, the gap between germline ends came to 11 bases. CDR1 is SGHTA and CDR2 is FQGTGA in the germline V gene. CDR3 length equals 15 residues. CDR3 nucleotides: TGTGCCAGCAGCTTAGCGGGCGGGGCCACAGATACGCAGTATTTT. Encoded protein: CASSLAGGATDTQYF.